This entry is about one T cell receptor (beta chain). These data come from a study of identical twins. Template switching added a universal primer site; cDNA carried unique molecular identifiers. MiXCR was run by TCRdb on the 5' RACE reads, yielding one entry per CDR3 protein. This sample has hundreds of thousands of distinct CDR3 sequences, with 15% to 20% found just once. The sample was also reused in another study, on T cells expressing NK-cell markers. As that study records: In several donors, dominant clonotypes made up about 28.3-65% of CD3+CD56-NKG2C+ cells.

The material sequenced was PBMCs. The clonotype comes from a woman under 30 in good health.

CDR3 sequence (DNA): TGTGCCAGCAGTTTAATATATCTAGAGGGCATTCAGTACTTC. This sequence encodes CASSLIYLEGIQYF. The chain links TRBV12-3 or TRBV12-4 to TRBJ2-4, with a possible D match to TRBD2 (5 bases). This CDR3 has 14 residues. Trimming left V 2 bases short and J 9 bases short, with 14 bases between.